A few counts support the clone carrying this TCR beta chain. Its target is unknown. Carrying unique molecular identifiers, the cDNA also gained a universal primer site through template switching. One entry per CDR3 protein, called by TCRdb with MiXCR from the 5' RACE reads. Of roughly 770,000 distinct CDR3 sequences listed, about 20% are singletons. This CDR3 contains 13 residues. V dropped 0 bases and J dropped 8 bases, with 10 bases sitting between them. Germline lookup yields CDR1 MNHEY and CDR2 SVGAGI. This entry comes from a study of identical twins. Overall study findings and caveats: Out-of-frame TCR alpha sharing in monozygotic twins exceeded recombination model predictions.

All donors comprised healthy Caucasians. The same specimen was also included in a second study, on T cells expressing NK-cell markers.

The sequencing sample was made of PBMCs. The clonotype was recovered from a woman between 18 and 29 years old in good health. This chain connects TRBV6-5 to TRBJ1-2; no clear D gene. This chain's CDR3 is CASSYSNLGGYTF. CDR3 bases: TGTGCCAGCAGTTACTCGAATCTGGGGGGCTACACCTTC.